This TCR beta chain was sequenced for a study of T cells after yellow fever vaccination. TCR cDNA was made by 5'RACE template switching, adding a universal primer site and UMIs. One entry per CDR3 protein results from TCRdb running MiXCR on the 5' RACE reads. The table has 450,000 to 600,000 distinct CDR3 sequences, 17% seen once. This clonotype was detected only a few times. Antigen unknown. The CDR3 consists of 12 residues. CDR1 SGHVS and CDR2 FQNEAQ come from the germline V gene. V was clipped by 7 bases and J by 4 bases, with 8 bases between them. Study-wide findings and caveats: Some clonotypes, a small share, were shared between CD4 and CD8 compartments. Abundant clonotypes from the bulk population could contaminate FACS-sorted repertoires. Post-booster reappearance was seen for most primary-vaccination clones (96% CD4, around 90% CD8).

Sequences were derived from PBMCs, sampled 5 days after the first yellow fever vaccination. The TCR was taken from a man aged 18 to 30 who received the YFV17D yellow fever vaccine. The genes are TRBV7-8 and TRBJ2-1; no reliable D call. CDR3 DNA sequence: TGTGCCAGCACACCCACTTACAATGAGCAGTTCTTC. Protein product: CASTPTYNEQFF.